A single sample gave rise to the 2 T cell receptor beta chains below, sequenced in a study of blood T cells in healthy people across ages. A J-beta primer mix and a sample-barcoded 5' primer were used in a second PCR of about 7 to 11 cycles. TCRdb re-called the 5' RACE reads with MiXCR, one entry per CDR3 protein. The table has 750,000 to 1,000,000 distinct CDR3 sequences, about 27% seen once. This sample also appeared in a second study, on T cells of mothers and their children.

The sample was blood. These receptors were obtained from a woman aged 40 to 49 in good health.

This clonotype was seen at least ten times. The chain employs TRBV7-2 and TRBJ1-6; D gene uncertain. The CDR3 has 12 amino acids. The V gene lost 3 bases and the J gene lost 9 bases, with 6 bases spanning the gap. Germline CDR1 is SGHTA and CDR2 is FQGNSA. The CDR3 loop reads CASSFSASPLHF. CDR3 nucleotides: TGTGCCAGCAGCTTTAGCGCTTCACCCCTCCACTTT.

This clonotype was picked up a small number of times. J is TRBJ2-3 and V is TRBV7-8; TRBD2 is a possible D gene (7 bases). Trimming removed 6 bases at V and 4 bases at J, with 17 bases between. CDR3 size: 15 residues. The germline V gene has CDR1 SGHVS and CDR2 FQNEAQ. The chain's CDR3 is CASRPIPGGPDTQYF. The CDR3, as DNA: TGTGCCAGCAGACCCATCCCGGGGGGCCCAGATACGCAGTATTTT.